This T cell receptor beta chain comes out of a study of control samples from healthy donors and cancer patients. V lost 2 bases and J lost 5; bases outside the gene matches: 2. Germline assignment: CDR1 KGHSH and CDR2 LQKENI. The CDR3 consists of 15 residues. Some clones are missing from TCRdb's copy, which holds only in-frame ones; the method was immunoSEQ multiplex PCR. The table lists about 130,000 clones, roughly nine tenths of them singletons, with around 2% in the top ten. The TCR was taken from a man between 18 and 35 years old in good health. The rearrangement joins TRBV18 to TRBJ2-2; 10 bases line up with TRBD2. Sequenced: blood. The CDR3 region is CASSPGLAATGELFF. DNA for the CDR3: TGTGCCAGCTCACCAGGACTAGCGGCGACCGGGGAGCTGTTTTTT.